Below are 23 T cell receptor beta chains sequenced from a single sample in a study of T cell repertoires in cytomegalovirus infection. TCRdb called the reads again in MiXCR, with one record for every CDR3 protein. This table has hundreds of thousands of distinct CDR3 sequences, more than 40% appearing once. Antigens of these TCRs are unknown. The sample here was cultured PBMCs, taken from culture after CMV antigen stimulation. The receptors originated from a human donor in good health (CMV status not recorded). Some clones in this sample may be carry-over from other donors' samples.

The chain joins TRBV12-3 or TRBV12-4 to TRBJ2-1; 11 nucleotides agree with TRBD2. With 4 bases clipped from V and 8 bases from J, the junction kept 10 bases outside the gene matches. The CDR3 is 16 amino acids. The CDR3 bases are TGTGCCAGCAGTTCGGAACTAGCGGGAGTCAGTGATGAGCAGTTCTTC. Protein sequence: CASSSELAGVSDEQFF.

The V call is TRBV27, the J call TRBJ2-5, with 8 nucleotides matching TRBD1. After removal of 8 bases from V and 0 bases from J, the junction contained 8 bases not matched to a gene. Germline CDR1 reads MNHEY; CDR2 reads SMNVEV (reference sequence). The CDR3 runs to 15 residues. The CDR3 DNA reads TGTGCCAGCGGGGGACAGGCCGAATACCAAGAGACCCAGTACTTC. It codes for CASGGQAEYQETQYF.

The chain has TRBV11-2 and TRBJ2-4, with TRBD1 matching 8 bases. The germline gives CDR1 SGHAT, CDR2 FQNNGV. The CDR3 contains 17 residues. The V segment lost 4 bases and the J segment 1 base; nucleotides outside the gene matches: 9. The CDR3 sequence: CASSSSDREVAKNIQYF. The DNA of the CDR3 is TGTGCCAGCAGCTCCTCGGACAGGGAGGTCGCCAAAAACATTCAGTACTTC.

This chain links TRBV27 with TRBJ2-6; no firm D call. Trimming shortened V by 4 bases and J by 0 bases, and 10 bases separated the two germline ends. The CDR3 contains 16 residues. Per the germline V gene, CDR1 is MNHEY and CDR2 is SMNVEV (reference sequence). CDR3 residues: CASSSSRPSGANVLTF. The CDR3 DNA reads TGTGCCAGCAGTTCCAGCCGGCCCTCTGGGGCCAACGTCCTGACTTTC.

At least ten counts were recorded for this clonotype. The CDR3 spells CASSSLAGAPPQYF. For the CDR3, the DNA is TGTGCCAGCAGCTCCCTAGCGGGAGCGCCTCCGCAGTATTTT. The V and J genes are TRBV7-2 and TRBJ2-3, with TRBD2 matching 10 bases. This CDR3 region has 14 residues. Germline CDR1 and CDR2: SGHTA and FQGNSA. V was pared by 4 bases and J by 10 bases, with 8 bases of the junction left unmatched.

This clonotype was seen a few times. The chain uses TRBV12-3 or TRBV12-4 and TRBJ1-2, with 7 bases identical to TRBD1. The trim removed 10 bases at V and 1 base at J, leaving 18 bases unmatched. This CDR3 has 17 residues. The CDR3 protein is CATTPPEGAGINYGYTF. The DNA for the CDR3 is TGTGCCACCACTCCCCCGGAGGGGGCCGGGATTAACTATGGCTACACCTTC.

The genes are TRBV20-1 and TRBJ1-5; D might be TRBD1 (5 bases). Deletions cut 2 bases from V and 9 bases from J, with 14 bases between. The CDR3 consists of 13 residues. Germline V lookup: CDR1 DFQATT, CDR2 SNEGSKA (reference sequence). The CDR3 spells CSARQGAGWPQHF. CDR3 coding DNA: TGCAGTGCTAGACAAGGGGCAGGGTGGCCCCAGCATTTT.

This chain links TRBV7-2 with TRBJ2-7; TRBD2 matches 11 bases. The J segment lost 0 bases and the V segment lost 5 bases, leaving 6 bases of the junction unmatched. The CDR3 length is 16 residues. CDR1 and CDR2 (germline): SGHTA, FQGNSA. The CDR3 DNA is TGTGCCAGCAGCCGGTCGGGACTAGCGGACTCCTACGAGCAGTACTTC. It specifies CASSRSGLADSYEQYF.

The V gene is TRBV6-8, the J gene TRBJ1-6; no clear D. Trimming took 5 bases from V and 6 from J, leaving 8 bases between them. Germline CDR1 and CDR2: MNHGY and SAAAGT. The CDR3 length is 13 residues. The CDR3 DNA reads TGTGCCAGCAGTGGAGTACGTAATTCACCCCTCCACTTT. This gives the protein CASSGVRNSPLHF.

This clonotype has a handful of counts. The chain combines TRBV20-1 with TRBJ2-1, with TRBD2 matching 13 bases. With V trimmed by 3 bases and J by 7 bases, 9 bases remained unmatched. This CDR3 comprises 16 residues. Germline V gene data show CDR1 as DFQATT and CDR2 as SNEGSKA (reference sequence). Here the CDR3 DNA reads TGCAGTGCTAGCAACGTACTAGCGGGGGGGAGAAATGAGCAGTTCTTC. This encodes CSASNVLAGGRNEQFF.

The V call is TRBV6-2 or TRBV6-3, the J call TRBJ2-3; no definite D call. Looked up from germline, CDR1 is MNHEY and CDR2 is SVGEGT. V was shortened by 1 base and J by 4 bases, with 6 bases between the two germline ends. The CDR3 sequence is 13 residues long. The CDR3 DNA reads as TGTGCCAGCAGTTACTTCCAGCCAGATACGCAGTATTTT. Its protein is CASSYFQPDTQYF.

The rearrangement joins TRBV12-3 or TRBV12-4 to TRBJ1-6, with 7 nucleotides matching TRBD1. This CDR3 region has 14 residues. With 5 bases clipped from V and 4 bases from J, the junction kept 2 bases outside the gene matches. The CDR3 sequence: CASSGGQYNSPLHF. The CDR3 DNA sequence: TGTGCCAGCAGTGGGGGACAGTATAATTCACCCCTCCACTTT.

A few counts support this clonotype. Sequence at one end of the junction differs from germline and may be a read error. This chain uses TRBV7-2 with TRBJ2-6; 11 nucleotides align to TRBD2. This CDR3 has 17 amino acids. From germline, CDR1 is SGHTA and CDR2 FQGNSA. The CDR3 is CASRLAGGRSGANVLTF. DNA of the CDR3: TGTGCCAGCAGGTTAGCGGGAGGGCGCTCTGGGGCCAACGTCCTGACTTTC.

The chain links TRBV30 to TRBJ2-7; D may be TRBD2 (5 bases). Looked up from germline, CDR1 is GTSNPN and CDR2 is SVGIG (reference sequence). The CDR3 sequence is 15 residues long. Deletions cut 0 bases from V and 6 bases from J, with 18 bases between. Here the CDR3 reads CAWSVPLGLGGEQYF. The CDR3 DNA follows: TGTGCCTGGAGTGTACCCCTCGGTCTCGGAGGCGAGCAGTACTTC.

The chain carries TRBV7-8 and TRBJ1-5; D is ambiguous. The germline V gene encodes CDR1 SGHVS and CDR2 FQNEAQ. CDR3 length: 16 residues. Trimming pared 5 bases from V and 6 bases from J, leaving 20 bases between. CDR3 amino acids: CASSPTGLSGGQPQHF. The CDR3 DNA is TGTGCCAGCAGCCCAACCGGCCTATCGGGCGGTCAGCCCCAGCATTTT.

This clonotype was observed a single time. V and J are TRBV28 and TRBJ2-3; a possible D gene is TRBD2 (5 bases). Germline V gene sequence: CDR1 MDHEN, CDR2 SYDVKM. Trimming cost V 6 bases and J 5 bases, with 18 bases left between them. The CDR3 runs 15 residues. The chain's CDR3 is CASSYTRETVDTQYF. The CDR3, as DNA: TGTGCCAGCAGCTATACTAGGGAGACGGTAGATACGCAGTATTTT. The full variable domain, with the rest looked up from reference TRBV28 and TRBJ2-3, is DVKVTQSSRYLVKRTGEKVFLECVQDMDHENMFWYRQDPGLGLRLIYFSYDVKMKEKGDIPEGYSVSREKKERFSLILESASTNQTSMYLCASSYTRETVDTQYFGPGTRLTVL.

This clonotype was found a few times. The CDR3 loop is CASSERLATGSDTQYF. CDR3 sequence (DNA): TGTGCCAGCAGTGAACGGTTAGCGACGGGATCAGATACGCAGTATTTT. J is TRBJ2-3 and V is TRBV6-1; D perhaps matches TRBD2 (5 bases). Germline lookup yields CDR1 MNHNS and CDR2 SASEGT. V dropped 2 bases and J dropped 4 bases, with 16 bases sitting between them. The CDR3 runs 16 residues.

The rearrangement links TRBV6-1 to TRBJ2-1; TRBD1 might be the D (6 bases). The CDR3 covers 19 residues. Germline lookup yields CDR1 MNHNS and CDR2 SASEGT. Between the trimmed V and J ends, which lost 1 base and 6 bases, there was a span of 25 bases. The CDR3, as DNA: TGTGCCAGCAGTGAAGAATTTGTTCGGACAGCGGCAAGCGGCAATGAGCAGTTCTTC. Protein: CASSEEFVRTAASGNEQFF.

This clonotype was seen only a few times. The chain couples TRBV11-2 to TRBJ2-5; D call uncertain. The CDR3 contains 13 residues. In germline, CDR1 is SGHAT, CDR2 FQNNGV. V lost 5 bases, J lost 5 bases, and 12 bases lay in between. The CDR3 loop is CASSPGRHETQYF. The CDR3 DNA reads as TGTGCCAGCAGCCCAGGACGGCACGAGACCCAGTACTTC.

CDR3 bases: TGTGCCAGCTCCCTCGGGGTCGGAGAGACCCAGTACTTC. Translated: CASSLGVGETQYF. The V call is TRBV18, the J call TRBJ2-5, with TRBD2 as a possible D gene (5 bases). This CDR3 is built from 13 residues. Germline V gene lookup returns CDR1 KGHSH and CDR2 LQKENI. V was shortened by 6 bases and J by 4 bases, with 12 bases between the two germline ends.

The sample holds a few counts of this clonotype. The J gene is TRBJ2-1, the V gene TRBV5-4; 12 bases map to TRBD2. V was pared by 4 bases and J by 12 bases, with 8 bases of the junction left unmatched. This CDR3 comprises 14 residues. The V gene's germline CDR1 is SGHNT and CDR2 YYREEE (reference sequence). The chain's CDR3 is CASSLASGRGWQFF. The CDR3, as DNA: TGTGCCAGCAGCCTCGCTAGCGGGAGGGGGTGGCAGTTCTTC.

This clonotype was seen a handful of times. The genes are TRBV7-2 and TRBJ2-7; tentative D call: TRBD2 (5 bases). Germline V CDR1 and CDR2: SGHTA, FQGNSA. Trimming stripped 1 base from V and 3 bases from J, with 10 bases between. This CDR3 comprises 14 residues. For the CDR3, the DNA is TGTGCCAGCAGCTTAGACGGGATCAGCTACGAGCAGTACTTC. It encodes CASSLDGISYEQYF.

The rearrangement links TRBV7-2 to TRBJ2-3, with 8 bases lining up with TRBD2. Germline values: CDR1 SGHTA, CDR2 FQGNSA. The trim removed 6 bases at V and 5 bases at J, leaving 4 bases unmatched. The CDR3 spans 13 residues. Here the CDR3 DNA reads TGTGCCAGCAGGGGGGCGGGAGGAGATACGCAGTATTTT. It codes for CASRGAGGDTQYF.